This T cell receptor (beta chain) was observed in a study of blood T cell repertoires in COVID-19. Study information: Sources were T cells, B-cell-depleted T cells, or PBMCs; the material itself was cDNA or gDNA.

The V and J ends lost 5 bases and 0 bases, in that order; junction bases with no gene match: 10. The germline V gene encodes CDR1 SGHNT and CDR2 YENEEA. The CDR3 loop spans 16 amino acids. Here immunoSEQ multiplex PCR was the method, and the copy in TCRdb shows in-frame clones only, minus some. The table records about 84,000 clones, around 83% of them present only once. V usage is TRBV11-3 and J usage is TRBJ2-7; 7 nucleotides agree with TRBD1. Material: peripheral blood. The clonotype originates from a man at least 80 years old with active or convalescent COVID-19. As DNA, the CDR3 is TGTGCCAGCAGCCCCCCCCGGGACAGATACTCCTACGAGCAGTACTTC. Amino acid sequence: CASSPPRDRYSYEQYF.